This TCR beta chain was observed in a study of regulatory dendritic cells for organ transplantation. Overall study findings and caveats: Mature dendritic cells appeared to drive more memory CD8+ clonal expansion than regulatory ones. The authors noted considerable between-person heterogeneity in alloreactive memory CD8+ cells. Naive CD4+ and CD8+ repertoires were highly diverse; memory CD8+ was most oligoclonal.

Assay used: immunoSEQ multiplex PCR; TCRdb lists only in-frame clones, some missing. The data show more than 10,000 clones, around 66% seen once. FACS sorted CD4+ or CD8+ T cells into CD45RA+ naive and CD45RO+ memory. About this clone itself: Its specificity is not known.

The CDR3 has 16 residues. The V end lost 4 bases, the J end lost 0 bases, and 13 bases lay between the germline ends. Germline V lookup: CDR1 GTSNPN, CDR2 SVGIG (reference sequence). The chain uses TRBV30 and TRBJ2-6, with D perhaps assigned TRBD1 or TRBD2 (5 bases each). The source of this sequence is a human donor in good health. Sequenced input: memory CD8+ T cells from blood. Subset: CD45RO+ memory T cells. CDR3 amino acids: CAWTRGSLSGANVLTF. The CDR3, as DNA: TGTGCCTGGACCCGGGGCAGTCTCTCTGGGGCCAACGTCCTGACTTTC. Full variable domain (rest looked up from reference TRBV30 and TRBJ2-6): SQTIHQWPATLVQPVGSPLSLECTVEGTSNPNLYWYRQAAGRGLQLLFYSVGIGQISSEVPQNLSASRPQDRQFILSSKKLLLSDSGFYLCAWTRGSLSGANVLTFGAGSRLTVL.